This is a list of T cell receptor beta chains from one sample in a study of T cell responses to AZD1222 COVID-19 vaccine. Measured with immunoSEQ multiplex PCR; TCRdb has only the in-frame clones, and not every one. Altogether around 160,000 clones are present, just over 90% being singletons, with the ten largest covering around 1%. The specimen comprised peripheral blood, sampled 28 days after the second AZD1222 dose. Receptor source: an adult who received the AZD1222 COVID-19 vaccine. The CDR3 runs from the conserved cysteine through the conserved F or W. The order of the fields is CDR3 DNA, CDR3 protein, D gene, V gene, clone size, J gene. The D gene is left open where the match is weak. The size of a clone is reported for some rows only, either as once, few or many, or as a class for expanded clones.

TGTGCCAGCAGCTCCCGGTCAGCGGGCACAGATACGCAGTATTTT,CASSSRSAGTDTQYF,.,TRBV11-2,once,TRBJ2-3
TGTGCCAGCAGCTGGGATGCTAATCAGCCCCAGCATTTT,CASSWDANQPQHF,.,TRBV11-1,.,TRBJ1-5
TGTGCCAGCAGCACCCGACAGAACGGGGAGACCCAGTACTTC,CASSTRQNGETQYF,.,TRBV3-1/TRBV3-2,.,TRBJ2-5
TGCGCCAGCAGTACCAGAGGGGACGACACTGAAGCTTTCTTT,CASSTRGDDTEAFF,.,TRBV10-2,few,TRBJ1-1
TGTGCCACCAGTGATGGCGCTGGCTACACCTTC,CATSDGAGYTF,.,TRBV24-1,.,TRBJ1-2
TGCGCCAGCCGGGGGGGCACGGGGTACAATGAGCAGTTCTTC,CASRGGTGYNEQFF,TRBD2,TRBV5-1,.,TRBJ2-1
TGCAGCGCCGACGGGCGCAACACTGAAGCTTTCTTT,CSADGRNTEAFF,.,TRBV29-1,.,TRBJ1-1
TGCGCCAGCAGCTTGGTCTATGTTAGACTATCCGGGGAGCTGTTTTTT,CASSLVYVRLSGELFF,.,TRBV5-1,once,TRBJ2-2
TGTGCCAGCAGTCTTATGCCGGGACTAGCGGGGGGGCTAAGCACTAACAATGAGCAGTTCTTC,CASSLMPGLAGGLSTNNEQFF,TRBD2,TRBV6-6,.,TRBJ2-1
TGTGCCAGCAGCTCCCACGGACGGGCAGATACGCAGTATTTT,CASSSHGRADTQYF,.,TRBV7-3,.,TRBJ2-3
TGTGCCAGCAGCTTATATGAGCGGGGCGCCGTCTATGGCTACACCTTC,CASSLYERGAVYGYTF,.,TRBV7-8,once,TRBJ1-2
TGTGCCAGGGATCACGGCTTCACTGAAGCTTTCTTT,CARDHGFTEAFF,.,TRBV2,.,TRBJ1-1
TGTGCCAGCTTCTTGGACAGGGAAGGTCAGCCCCAGCATTTT,CASFLDREGQPQHF,TRBD1,TRBV6-1,once,TRBJ1-5
TGTGCCAGCAGCCCCCGGGGCACCGGGGAGCTGTTTTTT,CASSPRGTGELFF,.,TRBV7-2,.,TRBJ2-2
TGTGCCTGGACGGGTGAGAGCAATCAGCCCCAGCATTTT,CAWTGESNQPQHF,.,TRBV2,.,TRBJ1-5
TGTGCCAGCAGCCGCAGACCAGGCGTGGGAAACACCATATATTTT,CASSRRPGVGNTIYF,.,TRBV7-6,.,TRBJ1-3
TGTGCCAGCAGCCCCGGGGGGGACATTTCTAACTATGGCTACACCTTC,CASSPGGDISNYGYTF,.,TRBV9,.,TRBJ1-2
TGTGCCAGCAGTTTGCTCCCGCTAGCGGGGGGGCTTACGCAGTATTTT,CASSLLPLAGGLTQYF,TRBD2,TRBV6-5,.,TRBJ2-3
TGTGCCAGCAGCTTAGAAAGGACTACCTCCTACGAGCAGTACTTC,CASSLERTTSYEQYF,.,TRBV7-8,.,TRBJ2-7
TGTGCCATAAGTACGGGAGGGTCGACTAATGAAAAACTGTTTTTT,CAISTGGSTNEKLFF,.,TRBV28,.,TRBJ1-4
TGTGCCAGCAGCCGGGACGGGGATTCACCCCTCCACTTT,CASSRDGDSPLHF,.,TRBV4-2,.,TRBJ1-6
TGTGCCAGCAGCTTGCCCAGGGATTCACCCCTCCACTTT,CASSLPRDSPLHF,.,TRBV5-6,.,TRBJ1-6
TGTGCCAGCAGGTTGGGCCCCACGAAGACGAACACTGAAGCTTTCTTT,CASRLGPTKTNTEAFF,.,TRBV5-6,.,TRBJ1-1
TGTGCCCGCTTAGGGCGGGACAGGAAAAATGAAAAACTGTTTTTT,CARLGRDRKNEKLFF,TRBD1,TRBV5-3,once,TRBJ1-4
TGCAGCGTTCTTCAGGGGGACTATGGCTACACCTTC,CSVLQGDYGYTF,TRBD1,TRBV29-1,once,TRBJ1-2
TGTGCCAGCTCACCGGACTATGGCTACACCTTC,CASSPDYGYTF,.,TRBV18,.,TRBJ1-2
TGTGCCAGCAGCCACGCCTGGGGACTAGCGGGGGAAGAGACCCAGTACTTC,CASSHAWGLAGEETQYF,TRBD2,TRBV3-1/TRBV3-2,.,TRBJ2-5